The source of this T cell receptor beta chain is a study of CD8+CD57+ T cells in acquired aplastic anemia. Study overall: Mean DNA quantity obtained from sorted CD4+ and CD8+ cells was about 3 ug.

Germline V gene lookup returns CDR1 ENHRY and CDR2 SYGVKD. CDR3 length: 14 amino acids. The V end lost 10 bases, the J end lost 0 bases, and 16 bases lay between the germline ends. Those patients picked for sequencing had displayed CD8+CD57+ cell expansion on flow cytometry. CDR3 and TCR beta VDJ profiling relied on a genomic DNA template. MiXCR, applied by TCRdb to the reads, yields one record per CDR3 protein. The table lists hundreds of thousands of distinct CDR3 sequences, 25% to 40% of them singletons. The sequenced sample was sorted CD4+, CD8+, or CD8+CD57+ T cells (not recorded which) from PBMCs. This chain connects TRBV10-3 to TRBJ2-7; TRBD1 is a possible D gene (6 bases). The TCR comes from a human donor with aplastic anemia. CDR3 region: CASRNRDNSYEQYF. The DNA of the CDR3 is TGTGCCAGCAGAAACCGGGACAACTCCTACGAGCAGTACTTC.